This paragraph reports one T cell receptor (beta chain). What it recognizes is unknown. The entry originates in a study of vaccination and CD4 T cells after COVID-19. Cultured CD4+ T-cell DNA underwent Oncomine TCR Beta short-read sequencing. A single record per CDR3 protein comes from TCRdb applying MiXCR to the PCR reads. The table records about 6,700 distinct CDR3 sequences, roughly 29% of them present only once. Treatment defined: approximately nine-day PBMC culture with coronavirus spike peptide pools or control peptides (ViraFEST assay). Unexposed donor CD4+ T cells predated the COVID-19 pandemic, collected 2011-2018. Antigen-specific T cells were expanded with peptide pools by ViraFEST, and TCRs were then sequenced. Fresh replacement IL-2 medium substituted for half the medium on days 3 and 7. Broader study findings: SARS-CoV-2-reactive clonotypes showed a nonsignificant median rise from roughly 22 to 38.

V was clipped by 6 bases and J by 4 bases; unmatched bases: 7. Germline-derived CDR1 and CDR2 are MNHNS and SASEGT. The CDR3 is 14 residues long. Material for sequencing was CD4+ T cells from blood, cultured in vitro. The V and J genes are TRBV6-1 and TRBJ1-1; 8 nucleotides match TRBD1. This clonotype was sampled from a human donor in good health. CDR3 in amino acids: CASRAGGVGTEAFF. The CDR3 DNA reads TGTGCCAGCAGGGCAGGGGGCGTAGGCACTGAAGCTTTCTTT.